One and the same sample provided the 7 T cell receptor beta chains below, sequenced in a study of OX40 agonist ivuxolimab in advanced cancers. Profiled with immunoSEQ multiplex PCR; TCRdb holds only in-frame clones, not every one. The sample includes 69,000 or so clones, 85% of them seen just once. Source: CD4+ or CD8+ T cells sorted from blood, taken in a trial of the OX40 agonist ivuxolimab. The receptor source for this set is an adult with an advanced solid tumor such as melanoma, head and neck, liver or kidney cancer.

This clone was found once. The chain links TRBV5-4 to TRBJ2-4; maybe TRBD1 (6 bases). CDR1 and CDR2 (germline): SGHNT, YYREEE (reference sequence). Trimming removed 5 bases from V and 1 base from J, with 10 bases in between. The CDR3 covers 14 residues. In nucleotides, the CDR3 is TGTGCCAGCAGTTTGACAGGCGCCAAAAACATTCAGTACTTC. Translation gives CASSLTGAKNIQYF.

The chain joins TRBV7-8 to TRBJ2-7; 10 nucleotides agree with TRBD2. Per the germline V gene, CDR1 is SGHVS and CDR2 is FQNEAQ. There are 16 residues in the CDR3. V gave up 0 bases and J gave up 4 bases; unmatched junction bases: 6. The CDR3 DNA is TGTGCCAGCAGCTTAGCGCGTTGGACTAGCGGTTACGAGCAGTACTTC. Its protein is CASSLARWTSGYEQYF.

This chain connects TRBV9 to TRBJ2-5, with D hard to call. The CDR3 consists of 14 residues. V was cut by 0 bases and J by 2 bases, with 8 bases left in between. CDR1 is SGDLS and CDR2 is YYNGEE in the germline V gene. Here the CDR3 reads CASSVGTIQETQYF. Written as DNA, the CDR3 is TGTGCCAGCAGCGTAGGGACGATTCAAGAGACCCAGTACTTC.

The sample holds a few counts of this clone. The chain couples TRBV2 to TRBJ1-5; D is unresolved. CDR1 SNHLY and CDR2 FYNNEI come from the germline V gene. There are 15 residues in the CDR3. V lost 4 bases, J lost 0 bases, and 10 bases lay in between. The CDR3: CASSAATRSNQPQHF. The CDR3 DNA is TGTGCCAGCAGTGCGGCCACCCGTAGCAATCAGCCCCAGCATTTT.

The rearrangement joins TRBV30 to TRBJ1-6; weak D call: TRBD1 (5 bases). This CDR3 region has 17 residues. Germline V lookup: CDR1 GTSNPN, CDR2 SVGIG (reference sequence). Trimming left V 2 bases short and J 0 bases short, with 14 bases between. The CDR3 nucleotides read TGTGCCTGGAGTACAGGACCCGCTTACTCCTATAATTCACCCCTCCACTTT. Protein sequence: CAWSTGPAYSYNSPLHF.

J is TRBJ2-4 and V is TRBV6-6; TRBD1 agrees at 11 bases. The CDR3 covers 15 residues. Trimming took 3 bases from V and 8 from J; bases not matched to a gene: 6. In germline, CDR1 is MNHNY, CDR2 SVGAGI (reference sequence). The CDR3 DNA follows: TGTGCCAGCAGTTATTACCGGACAGGGGGCGACATTCAGTACTTC. As protein: CASSYYRTGGDIQYF.

This clone has a handful of counts. This CDR3 is also generated by other DNA sequences in the sample. V usage is TRBV7-2 and J usage is TRBJ1-5; D is ambiguous. CDR1 is SGHTA and CDR2 is FQGNSA in the germline V gene. Trimming left V 2 bases short and J 7 bases short, with 9 bases between. There are 13 residues in the CDR3. The CDR3 region has the DNA TGTGCCAGCAGCTTACATGTGGGACAGCCCCAGCATTTT. It specifies CASSLHVGQPQHF.